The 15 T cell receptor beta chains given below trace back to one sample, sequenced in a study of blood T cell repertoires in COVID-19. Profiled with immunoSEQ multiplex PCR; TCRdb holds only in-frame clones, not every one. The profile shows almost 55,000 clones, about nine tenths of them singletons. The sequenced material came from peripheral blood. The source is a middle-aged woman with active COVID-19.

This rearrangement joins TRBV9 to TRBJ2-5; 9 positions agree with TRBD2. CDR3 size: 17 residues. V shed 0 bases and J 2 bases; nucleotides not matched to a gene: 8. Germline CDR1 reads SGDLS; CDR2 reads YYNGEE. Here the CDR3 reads CASSVGSSGGKQETQYF. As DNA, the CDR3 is TGTGCCAGCAGCGTAGGGAGTAGCGGGGGTAAGCAAGAGACCCAGTACTTC.

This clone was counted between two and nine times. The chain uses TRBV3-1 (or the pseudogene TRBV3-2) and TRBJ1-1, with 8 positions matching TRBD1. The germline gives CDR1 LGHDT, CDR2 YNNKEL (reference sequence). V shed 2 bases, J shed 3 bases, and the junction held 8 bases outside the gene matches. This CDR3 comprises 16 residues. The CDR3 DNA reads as TGTGCCAGCAGCCAACGGAAGACAGGGGTGGACACTGAAGCTTTCTTT. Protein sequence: CASSQRKTGVDTEAFF.

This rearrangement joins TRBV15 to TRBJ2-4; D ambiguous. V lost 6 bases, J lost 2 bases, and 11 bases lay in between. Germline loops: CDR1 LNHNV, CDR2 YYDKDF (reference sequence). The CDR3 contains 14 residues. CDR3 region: CATRSRNTKNIQYF. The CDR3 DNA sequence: TGTGCCACCAGGTCCAGGAACACCAAAAACATTCAGTACTTC.

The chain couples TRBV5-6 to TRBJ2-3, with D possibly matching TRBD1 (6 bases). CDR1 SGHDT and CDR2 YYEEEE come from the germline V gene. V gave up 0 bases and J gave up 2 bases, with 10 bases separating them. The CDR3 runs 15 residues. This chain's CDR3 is CASSLVQGNTDTQYF. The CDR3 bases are TGTGCCAGCAGCTTGGTTCAGGGGAACACAGATACGCAGTATTTT.

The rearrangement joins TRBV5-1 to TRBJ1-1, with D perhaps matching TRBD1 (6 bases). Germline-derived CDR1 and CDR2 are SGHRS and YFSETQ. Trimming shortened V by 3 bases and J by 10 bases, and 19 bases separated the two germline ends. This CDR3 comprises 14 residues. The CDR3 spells CASSSLPGGIAAFF. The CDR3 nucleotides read TGCGCCAGCAGCTCCCTCCCGGGGGGCATCGCAGCTTTCTTT.

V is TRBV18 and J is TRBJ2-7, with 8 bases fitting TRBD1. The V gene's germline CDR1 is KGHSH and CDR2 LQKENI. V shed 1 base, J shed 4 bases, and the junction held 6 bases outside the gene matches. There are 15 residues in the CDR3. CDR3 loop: CASSPRQGAEYEQYF. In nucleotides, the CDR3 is TGTGCCAGCTCACCACGTCAGGGGGCGGAATACGAGCAGTACTTC.

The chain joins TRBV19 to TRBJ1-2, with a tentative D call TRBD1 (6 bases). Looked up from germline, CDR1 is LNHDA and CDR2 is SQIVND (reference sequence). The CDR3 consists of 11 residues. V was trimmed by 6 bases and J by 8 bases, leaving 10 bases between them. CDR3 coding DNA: TGTGCCAGTAGCCACAGGGTCGGCTACACCTTC. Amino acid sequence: CASSHRVGYTF.

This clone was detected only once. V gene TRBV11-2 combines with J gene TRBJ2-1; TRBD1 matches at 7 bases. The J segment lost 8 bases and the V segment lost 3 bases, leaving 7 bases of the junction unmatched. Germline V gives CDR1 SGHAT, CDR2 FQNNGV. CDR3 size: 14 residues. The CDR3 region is CASSFYQGVYEQFF. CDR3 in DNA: TGTGCCAGCAGCTTCTACCAGGGGGTGTATGAGCAGTTCTTC.

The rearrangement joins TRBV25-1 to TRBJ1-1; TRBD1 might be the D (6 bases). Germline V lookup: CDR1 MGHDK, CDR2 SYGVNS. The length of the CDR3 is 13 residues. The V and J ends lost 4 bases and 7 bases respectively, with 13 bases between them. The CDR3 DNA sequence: TGTGCCAGCAGTGCAACAGGGTTCGGTGAAGCTTTCTTT. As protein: CASSATGFGEAFF.

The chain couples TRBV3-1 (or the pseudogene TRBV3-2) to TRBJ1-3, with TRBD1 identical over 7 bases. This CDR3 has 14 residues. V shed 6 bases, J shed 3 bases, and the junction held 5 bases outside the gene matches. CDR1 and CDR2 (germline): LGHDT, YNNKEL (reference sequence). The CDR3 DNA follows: TGTGCCAGCAGTCCAACAGGGGATGGAAACACCATATATTTT. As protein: CASSPTGDGNTIYF.

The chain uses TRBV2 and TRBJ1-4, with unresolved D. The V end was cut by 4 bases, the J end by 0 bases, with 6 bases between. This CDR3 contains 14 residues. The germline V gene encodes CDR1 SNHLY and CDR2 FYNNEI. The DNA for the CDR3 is TGTGCCAGCAGTGCCGGGGCAACTAATGAAAAACTGTTTTTT. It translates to CASSAGATNEKLFF.

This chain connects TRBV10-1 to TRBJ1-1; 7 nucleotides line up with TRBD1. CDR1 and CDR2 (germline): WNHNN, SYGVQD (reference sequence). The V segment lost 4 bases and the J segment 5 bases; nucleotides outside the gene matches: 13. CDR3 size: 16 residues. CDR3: CASSARGDRRTTEAFF. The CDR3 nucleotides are TGCGCCAGCAGTGCCCGCGGGGACAGACGAACGACTGAAGCTTTCTTT.

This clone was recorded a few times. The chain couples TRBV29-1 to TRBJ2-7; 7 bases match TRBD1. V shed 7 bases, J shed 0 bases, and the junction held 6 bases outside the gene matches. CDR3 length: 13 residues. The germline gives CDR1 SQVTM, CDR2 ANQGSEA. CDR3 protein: CSAADRSSYEQYF. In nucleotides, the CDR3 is TGCAGCGCGGCGGACAGGAGCTCCTACGAGCAGTACTTC.

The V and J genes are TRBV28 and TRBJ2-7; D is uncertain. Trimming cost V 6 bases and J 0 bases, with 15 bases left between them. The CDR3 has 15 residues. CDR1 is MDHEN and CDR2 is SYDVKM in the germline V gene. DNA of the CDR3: TGTGCCAGCAGCCCCCCCCCTCTCAGCTCCTACGAGCAGTACTTC. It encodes CASSPPPLSSYEQYF.

The CDR3 region is CASRSGRQGAGSPLHF. The CDR3 nucleotides read TGTGCCAGCAGATCCGGCCGACAGGGGGCAGGTTCACCCCTCCACTTT. The rearrangement links TRBV28 to TRBJ1-6; 10 bases are shared with TRBD1. Unmatched junction bases numbered 11, after V lost 6 bases and J lost 9 bases. The CDR3 is 16 amino acids. Germline CDR1 is MDHEN and CDR2 is SYDVKM.